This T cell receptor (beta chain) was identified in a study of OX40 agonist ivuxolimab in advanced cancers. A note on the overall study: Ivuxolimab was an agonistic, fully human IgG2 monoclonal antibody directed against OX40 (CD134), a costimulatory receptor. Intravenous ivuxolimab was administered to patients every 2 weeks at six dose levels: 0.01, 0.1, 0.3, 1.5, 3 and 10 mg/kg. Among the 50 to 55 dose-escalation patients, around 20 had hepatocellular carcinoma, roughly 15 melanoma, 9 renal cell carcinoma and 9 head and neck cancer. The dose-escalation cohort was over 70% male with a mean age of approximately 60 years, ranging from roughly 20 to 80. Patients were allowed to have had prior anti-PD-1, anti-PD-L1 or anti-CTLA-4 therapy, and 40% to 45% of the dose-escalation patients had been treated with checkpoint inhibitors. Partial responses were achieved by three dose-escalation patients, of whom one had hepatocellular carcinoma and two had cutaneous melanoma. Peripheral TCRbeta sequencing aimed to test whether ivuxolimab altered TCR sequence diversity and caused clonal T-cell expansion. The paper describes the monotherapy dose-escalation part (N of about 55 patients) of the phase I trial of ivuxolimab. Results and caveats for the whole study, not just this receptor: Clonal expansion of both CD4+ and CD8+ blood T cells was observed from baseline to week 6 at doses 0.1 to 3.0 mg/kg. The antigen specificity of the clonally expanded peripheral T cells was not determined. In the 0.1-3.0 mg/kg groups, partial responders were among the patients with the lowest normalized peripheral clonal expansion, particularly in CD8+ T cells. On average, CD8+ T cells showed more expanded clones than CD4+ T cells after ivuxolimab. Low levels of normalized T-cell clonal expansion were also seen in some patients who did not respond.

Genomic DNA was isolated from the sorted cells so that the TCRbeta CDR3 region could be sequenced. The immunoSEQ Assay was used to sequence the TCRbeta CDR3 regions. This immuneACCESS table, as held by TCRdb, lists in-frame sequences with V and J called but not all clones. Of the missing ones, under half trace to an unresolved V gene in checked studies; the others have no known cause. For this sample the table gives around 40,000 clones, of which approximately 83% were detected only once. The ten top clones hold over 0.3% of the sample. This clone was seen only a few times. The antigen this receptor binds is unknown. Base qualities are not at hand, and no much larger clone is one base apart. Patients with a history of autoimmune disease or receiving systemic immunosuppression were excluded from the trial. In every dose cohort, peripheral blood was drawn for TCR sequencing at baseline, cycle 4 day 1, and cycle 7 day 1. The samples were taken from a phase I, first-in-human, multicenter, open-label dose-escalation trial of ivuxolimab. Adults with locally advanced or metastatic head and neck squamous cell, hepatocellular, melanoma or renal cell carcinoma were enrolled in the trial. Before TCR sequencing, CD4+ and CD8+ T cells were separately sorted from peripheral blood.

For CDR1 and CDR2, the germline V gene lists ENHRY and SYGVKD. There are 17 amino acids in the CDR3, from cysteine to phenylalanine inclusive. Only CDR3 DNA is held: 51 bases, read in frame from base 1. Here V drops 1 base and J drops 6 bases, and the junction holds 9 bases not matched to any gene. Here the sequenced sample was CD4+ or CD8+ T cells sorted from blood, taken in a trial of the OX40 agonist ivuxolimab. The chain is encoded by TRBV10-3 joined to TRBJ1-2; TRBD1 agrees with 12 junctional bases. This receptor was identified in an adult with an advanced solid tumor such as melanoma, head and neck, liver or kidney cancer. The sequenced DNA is TGTGCCATCAGTGAGTTGCGGGGACAGGGGGCTGGTAATGGCTACACCTTC. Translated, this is CAISELRGQGAGNGYTF.